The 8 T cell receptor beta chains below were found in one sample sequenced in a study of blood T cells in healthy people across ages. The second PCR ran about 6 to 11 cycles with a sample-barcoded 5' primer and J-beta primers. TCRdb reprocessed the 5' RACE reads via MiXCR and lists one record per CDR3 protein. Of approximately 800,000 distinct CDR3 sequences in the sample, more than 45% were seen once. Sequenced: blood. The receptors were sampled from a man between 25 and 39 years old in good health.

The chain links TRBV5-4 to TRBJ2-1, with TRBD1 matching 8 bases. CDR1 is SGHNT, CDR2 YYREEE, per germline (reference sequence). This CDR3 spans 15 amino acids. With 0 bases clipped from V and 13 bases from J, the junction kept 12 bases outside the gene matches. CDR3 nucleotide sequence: TGTGCCAGCAGCTTGGATTCTCTTGCAGGGGGCAACCAGTTCTTC. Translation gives CASSLDSLAGGNQFF.

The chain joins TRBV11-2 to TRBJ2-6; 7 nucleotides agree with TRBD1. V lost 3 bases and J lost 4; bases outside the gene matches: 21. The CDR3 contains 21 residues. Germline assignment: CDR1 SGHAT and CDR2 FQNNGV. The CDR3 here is CASSFYLPGTVPSIGANVLTF. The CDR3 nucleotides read TGTGCCAGCAGCTTTTACCTACCCGGGACAGTCCCTTCGATCGGGGCCAACGTCCTGACTTTC.

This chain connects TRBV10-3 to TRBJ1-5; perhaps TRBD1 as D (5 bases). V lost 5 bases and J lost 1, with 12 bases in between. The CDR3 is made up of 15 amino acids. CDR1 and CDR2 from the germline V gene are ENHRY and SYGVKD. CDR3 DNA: TGTGCCATCAGTCAAGGGGATGGAAGCAATCAGCCCCAGCATTTT. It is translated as CAISQGDGSNQPQHF.

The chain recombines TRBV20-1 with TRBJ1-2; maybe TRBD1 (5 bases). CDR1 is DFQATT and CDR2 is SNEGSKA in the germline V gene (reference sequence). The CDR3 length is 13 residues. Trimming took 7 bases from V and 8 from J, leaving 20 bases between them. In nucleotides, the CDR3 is TGCAGTGGCCCTAATTGGGGCGCGGGCGGCTACACCTTC. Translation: CSGPNWGAGGYTF.

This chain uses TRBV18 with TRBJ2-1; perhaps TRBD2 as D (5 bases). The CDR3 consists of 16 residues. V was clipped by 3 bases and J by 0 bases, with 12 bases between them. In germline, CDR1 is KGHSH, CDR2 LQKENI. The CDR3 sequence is CASSPSGGGSYNEQFF. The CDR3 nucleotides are TGTGCCAGCTCACCCTCGGGCGGAGGCTCCTACAATGAGCAGTTCTTC.

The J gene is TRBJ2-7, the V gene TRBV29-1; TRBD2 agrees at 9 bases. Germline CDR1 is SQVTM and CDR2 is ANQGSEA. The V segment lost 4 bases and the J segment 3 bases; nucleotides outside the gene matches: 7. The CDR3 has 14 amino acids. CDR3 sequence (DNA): TGCAGCGTTGTTGGGACTAGCAGTATCTACGAGCAGTACTTC. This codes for CSVVGTSSIYEQYF.

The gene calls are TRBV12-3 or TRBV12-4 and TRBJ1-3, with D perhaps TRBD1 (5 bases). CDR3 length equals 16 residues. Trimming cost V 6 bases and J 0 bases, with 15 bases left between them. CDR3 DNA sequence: TGTGCCAGCAGCCCAGTATCGACAGTCTCTGGAAACACCATATATTTT. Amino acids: CASSPVSTVSGNTIYF.

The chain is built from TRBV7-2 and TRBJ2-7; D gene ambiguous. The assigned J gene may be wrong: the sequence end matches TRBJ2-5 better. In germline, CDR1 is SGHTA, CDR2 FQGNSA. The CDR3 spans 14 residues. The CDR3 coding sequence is TGTGCCAGCAGCTCGCGCCCCAAGCAGGAGACCCAGTACTTC. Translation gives CASSSRPKQETQYF.